One sample yielded the 11 T cell receptor beta chains listed below, sequenced in a study of T-cell reconstitution after alpha-beta-depleted transplantation in children. Preparation of the TCRbeta library used unique molecular identifiers. One entry per CDR3 protein, called by TCRdb with MiXCR from the PCR reads. The repertoire includes about 600,000 distinct CDR3 sequences, roughly 23% of them detected once, and 12% to 15% sits in the top ten. This sample comprised PBMCs, mostly from graft donor cells, obtained 360 days after TCRalphabeta/CD19-depleted stem cell transplant. The receptors originated from a boy under two years old who had a stem cell transplant for acute myeloid leukemia, so the T cells may come from the graft donor.

The CDR3, as DNA: TGCGCCAGCAGTGAGACGGGGTACAATGAGCAGTTCTTC. As protein: CASSETGYNEQFF. The V gene is TRBV10-2, the J gene TRBJ2-1, with D possibly matching TRBD2 (5 bases). Germline CDR1 is WSHSY and CDR2 is SAAADI. V was cut by 2 bases and J by 4 bases, with 6 bases left in between. CDR3 size: 13 residues.

A few counts support this clonotype. This chain connects TRBV6-5 to TRBJ2-5; D gene uncertain. The CDR3 spans 12 residues. Trimming shortened V by 4 bases and J by 5 bases, and 8 bases separated the two germline ends. Germline lookup yields CDR1 MNHEY and CDR2 SVGAGI. The CDR3 protein is CASSSDLETQYF. CDR3 coding DNA: TGTGCCAGCAGTTCCGACCTTGAGACCCAGTACTTC.

This clonotype was picked up a small number of times. V gene TRBV20-1 combines with J gene TRBJ2-3; D call uncertain. Trimming shortened V by 5 bases and J by 0 bases, and 18 bases separated the two germline ends. CDR3 length: 16 residues. CDR1 and CDR2 from the germline V gene are DFQATT and SNEGSKA (reference sequence). Here the CDR3 reads CSARAIDGSSTDTQYF. CDR3 nucleotides: TGCAGTGCTCGGGCCATCGATGGCTCTAGCACAGATACGCAGTATTTT.

The sample holds a few counts of this clonotype. The rearrangement uses TRBV25-1 and TRBJ2-1; D not resolved. In germline, CDR1 is MGHDK, CDR2 SYGVNS. V lost 2 bases and J lost 4, with 12 bases in between. This CDR3 has 15 amino acids. The CDR3, as DNA: TGTGCCAGCAGTGAACCGCGTGCAGGTTACAATGAGCAGTTCTTC. As protein: CASSEPRAGYNEQFF.

This clonotype was observed a handful of times. The rearrangement joins TRBV20-1 to TRBJ2-4; D is unclear. Germline CDR1 and CDR2: DFQATT and SNEGSKA (reference sequence). The CDR3 consists of 13 residues. V lost 6 bases, J lost 0 bases, and 9 bases lay in between. The CDR3 coding sequence is TGCAGTGCGGGGTACCTAGCCAAAAACATTCAGTACTTC. Its protein is CSAGYLAKNIQYF.

This clonotype has a handful of counts. The V call is TRBV12-5, the J call TRBJ2-7; unclear D gene. Germline V gene sequence: CDR1 LGHNT, CDR2 FRNRAP. V was cut by 5 bases and J by 4 bases, with 15 bases left in between. The CDR3 is 14 amino acids. CDR3 sequence reads: CASGPSHMDYEQYV. The CDR3 DNA is TGTGCTAGTGGTCCCTCTCACATGGATTACGAGCAGTACGTC.

The chain couples TRBV7-3 to TRBJ2-1, with D hard to call. This CDR3 is 11 amino acids long. Looked up from germline, CDR1 is SGHTA and CDR2 is FQGTGA. Trimming shortened V by 10 bases and J by 2 bases, and 6 bases separated the two germline ends. The CDR3 reads CATRPYNEQFF. Written as DNA, the CDR3 is TGTGCCACCCGTCCCTACAATGAGCAGTTCTTC.

The table lists this clonotype with many counts. This rearrangement joins TRBV5-5 to TRBJ1-5, with no clear D. This CDR3 is built from 14 residues. The germline CDR1 and CDR2 sequences are SGHKS and YYEKEE (reference sequence). Trimming stripped 1 base from V and 5 bases from J, with 10 bases between. Here the CDR3 reads CASSLWALDQPQHF. The CDR3 coding sequence is TGTGCCAGCAGCTTGTGGGCGTTAGATCAGCCCCAGCATTTT.

The rearrangement uses TRBV18 and TRBJ1-5; D unclear. V was shortened by 5 bases and J by 9 bases, with 11 bases between the two germline ends. CDR3 length equals 12 residues. In germline, CDR1 is KGHSH, CDR2 LQKENI. CDR3 loop: CASSFRGRPQHF. As DNA, the CDR3 is TGTGCCAGCTCATTCCGGGGTCGGCCCCAGCATTTT.

V gene TRBV20-1 combines with J gene TRBJ1-5, with a tentative D call TRBD1 (6 bases). With 1 base removed from V and 5 bases from J, the gap between germline ends came to 12 bases. Germline V gene data show CDR1 as DFQATT and CDR2 as SNEGSKA (reference sequence). The CDR3 has 14 amino acids. For the CDR3, the DNA is TGCAGTGCTAGAGGAAGGGGGGGCGATCAGCCCCAGCATTTT. This codes for CSARGRGGDQPQHF.

V is TRBV7-2 and J is TRBJ2-2; no firm D call. V was clipped by 3 bases and J by 4 bases, with 9 bases between them. Germline-derived CDR1 and CDR2 are SGHTA and FQGNSA. The CDR3 consists of 14 residues. CDR3 sequence reads: CASSFGGFTGELFF. The CDR3 DNA reads TGTGCCAGCAGCTTCGGTGGGTTCACCGGGGAGCTGTTTTTT.